This TCR beta chain was obtained from a study of blood T cell repertoires in COVID-19. Study details: From T cells, B-cell-depleted T cells, or PBMCs came the material, which was cDNA or gDNA.

TCRdb's copy holds only in-frame clones and misses some; the assay was immunoSEQ multiplex PCR. This table holds approximately 190,000 clones, more than 80% found once. V shed 2 bases and J 5 bases; nucleotides not matched to a gene: 8. Germline values: CDR1 SGDLS, CDR2 YYNGEE. The CDR3 sequence is 15 residues long. Material: peripheral blood. The sequence derives from a middle-aged man with acute or convalescent COVID-19. This chain connects TRBV9 to TRBJ2-3, with 7 bases fitting TRBD1. In DNA form, the CDR3 reads TGTGCCAGCAGCGTTGAAGGGGGCGCGATAGATACGCAGTATTTT. This sequence encodes CASSVEGGAIDTQYF. Full variable domain (rest looked up from reference TRBV9 and TRBJ2-3): DSGVTQTPKHLITATGQRVTLRCSPRSGDLSVYWYQQSLDQGLQFLIQYYNGEERAKGNILERFSAQQFPDLHSELNLSSLELGDSALYFCASSVEGGAIDTQYFGPGTRLTVL.